A single sample is the source of the 7 T cell receptor beta chains below, sequenced in a study of OX40 agonist ivuxolimab in advanced cancers. TCRdb's copy holds only in-frame clones and misses some; the assay was immunoSEQ multiplex PCR. The sample contains roughly 49,000 clones, roughly nine tenths of which appear only once. Sequencing used CD4+ or CD8+ T cells sorted from blood, obtained in a trial of the OX40 agonist ivuxolimab. The receptors originated from an adult with an advanced solid tumor such as melanoma, head and neck, liver or kidney cancer.

The rearrangement uses TRBV2 and TRBJ2-3; 10 nucleotides agree with TRBD1. The CDR3 contains 15 residues. CDR1 and CDR2 (germline): SNHLY, FYNNEI. V was pared by 5 bases and J by 8 bases, with 10 bases of the junction left unmatched. Written as DNA, the CDR3 is TGTGCCAGCAGTTTCGGGACAGGGGAAACCGGTACGCAGTATTTT. As protein: CASSFGTGETGTQYF.

V and J are TRBV10-3 and TRBJ2-7, with 7 bases matching TRBD1. V lost 10 bases, J lost 5 bases, and 14 bases stayed unmatched. The germline V gene has CDR1 ENHRY and CDR2 SYGVKD. The CDR3 consists of 14 residues. CDR3 amino acids: CATQETGFANEQYF. The CDR3 DNA follows: TGTGCCACCCAAGAGACAGGGTTTGCAAACGAGCAGTACTTC.

V gene TRBV11-3 combines with J gene TRBJ1-3; weak D call: TRBD1 (5 bases). V was trimmed by 1 base and J by 3 bases, leaving 7 bases between them. Germline V lookup: CDR1 SGHNT, CDR2 YENEEA. CDR3 length: 14 residues. CDR3 amino acids: CASSLAGFGNTIYF. In DNA, the CDR3 is TGTGCCAGCAGCTTAGCAGGGTTTGGAAACACCATATATTTT.

This CDR3 is CASSPPAPGGYTF. CDR3 DNA: TGTGCCAGCTCACCACCTGCGCCGGGGGGCTACACCTTC. The chain joins TRBV18 to TRBJ1-2; D uncertain. The V end lost 0 bases, the J end lost 8 bases, and 10 bases lay between the germline ends. The germline gives CDR1 KGHSH, CDR2 LQKENI. CDR3 size: 13 residues.

This clone came up once. This chain links TRBV11-3 with TRBJ1-1; D not certain. CDR1 and CDR2 from the germline V gene are SGHNT and YENEEA. Trimming stripped 3 bases from V and 4 bases from J, with 12 bases between. The CDR3 loop spans 14 amino acids. CDR3 nucleotides: TGTGCCAGCAGCTTGGAAGGATTTTTCACTGAAGCTTTCTTT. It encodes CASSLEGFFTEAFF.

The gene calls are TRBV9 and TRBJ2-1; 9 bases map to TRBD1. The germline gives CDR1 SGDLS, CDR2 YYNGEE. Trimming removed 0 bases from V and 4 bases from J; junction bases left unmatched: 5. The CDR3 totals 16 residues. The CDR3 DNA is TGTGCCAGCAGCGTAGGAGAGGGACAGGGATACAATGAGCAGTTCTTC. It specifies CASSVGEGQGYNEQFF.

The chain combines TRBV15 with TRBJ1-6; D not resolved. V gave up 1 base and J gave up 9 bases, with 7 bases separating them. CDR3 length: 13 amino acids. The germline V gene encodes CDR1 LNHNV and CDR2 YYDKDF (reference sequence). The CDR3 reads CATSRVRSSPLHF. The CDR3 nucleotides are TGTGCCACCAGCAGAGTTAGAAGTTCACCCCTCCACTTT.